These 26 T cell receptor beta chains were all obtained from the same sample, sequenced in a study of Ad26.COV2.S vaccination and SARS-CoV-2 variants. Treatment described: approximately 18 received Ad26.COV2.S at low or high dose, single or two shots; about 5 received placebo; per-sample allocation not given. The study sampled participants on day 63 after the first vaccine or placebo injection. Produced via immunoSEQ multiplex PCR; TCRdb's table is partial and in-frame only. This table has under 250,000 clones, 87% appearing once. Sequenced here: peripheral blood, sampled in a trial of Ad26.COV2.S vaccine versus placebo. These receptors came from a person between 18 and 65 years old who received the Ad26.COV2.S COVID-19 vaccine or a placebo.

This clone was detected once. The chain has TRBV5-1 and TRBJ1-3; D remains ambiguous. CDR1 is SGHRS, CDR2 YFSETQ, per germline. The CDR3 runs 15 residues. V lost 4 bases, J lost 0 bases, and 11 bases lay in between. This CDR3 is CASSRDGSSGNTIYF. The CDR3 DNA reads as TGCGCCAGCAGCCGCGACGGAAGCTCTGGAAACACCATATATTTT.

The J gene is TRBJ2-1, the V gene TRBV19; 10 bases agree with TRBD2. The V and J ends lost 2 bases and 6 bases, in that order; junction bases with no gene match: 10. The CDR3 is made up of 17 amino acids. Germline CDR1 LNHDA, CDR2 SQIVND (reference sequence). As DNA, the CDR3 is TGTGCCAGTAGTATACCGGGGAGGCTAGCGGGGGTCAATGAGCAGTTCTTC. Translated, it gives CASSIPGRLAGVNEQFF.

The CDR3 is CATSMSTDTQYF. The CDR3, as DNA: TGTGCCACCAGCATGAGCACAGATACGCAGTATTTT. The chain joins TRBV15 to TRBJ2-3; unclear D gene. CDR1 and CDR2 from the germline V gene are LNHNV and YYDKDF (reference sequence). V dropped 4 bases and J dropped 0 bases, with 2 bases sitting between them. This CDR3 is 12 amino acids long.

With respect to this clone: One end of the junction fails to match germline, which may point to a read error. Here the CDR3 DNA reads TGTGCCAGCAGATTAGGGCCTAATGAAAAACTGTTTTTT. Protein: CASRLGPNEKLFF. The V call is TRBV7-2, the J call TRBJ1-4, with D unresolved. The germline CDR1 and CDR2 sequences are SGHTA and FQGNSA. This CDR3 spans 13 amino acids.

The rearrangement links TRBV2 to TRBJ1-2; no definite D call. CDR1 SNHLY and CDR2 FYNNEI come from the germline V gene. The ends were cut back, 4 bases at V and 4 bases at J, with 13 bases in the middle. The CDR3 is 14 residues long. The CDR3 bases are TGTGCCAGCAGTGGGGAGTCGAGGCGCTATGGCTACACCTTC. The encoded protein is CASSGESRRYGYTF.

This chain links TRBV7-6 with TRBJ2-5; D is ambiguous. Germline assignment: CDR1 SGHVS and CDR2 FNYEAQ. This CDR3 contains 14 residues. The ends were cut back, 0 bases at V and 5 bases at J, with 10 bases in the middle. For the CDR3, the DNA is TGTGCCAGCAGCTTAGCAACGCGTGTTGAGACCCAGTACTTC. The encoded protein is CASSLATRVETQYF.

The chain recombines TRBV14 with TRBJ1-3; D is undetermined. This CDR3 region has 12 residues. The germline gives CDR1 SGHDN, CDR2 FVKESK. The V and J ends lost 1 base and 2 bases respectively, with 0 bases between them. The CDR3 here is CASSQAGNTIYF. CDR3 sequence (DNA): TGTGCCAGCAGCCAAGCTGGAAACACCATATATTTT.

This clone was recorded a few times. The rearrangement uses TRBV10-1 and TRBJ1-6; unclear D gene. Between the trimmed V and J ends, which lost 5 bases and 8 bases, there was a span of 19 bases. Germline V gene lookup returns CDR1 WNHNN and CDR2 SYGVQD (reference sequence). The CDR3 length is 16 residues. For the CDR3, the DNA is TGCGCCAGCAGTAAAAGGTATCTGGACTCTTATTCACCCCTCCACTTT. The encoded protein is CASSKRYLDSYSPLHF.

This clone was seen more than once but under ten times. The chain combines TRBV6-2 or TRBV6-3 with TRBJ2-6; 11 bases match TRBD1. CDR1 and CDR2 (germline): MNHEY, SVGEGT. Trimming took 4 bases from V and 4 from J; bases not matched to a gene: 6. There are 17 residues in the CDR3. CDR3 region: CASSSGQGAPGANVLTF. The CDR3 DNA sequence: TGTGCCAGCAGTTCCGGACAGGGGGCACCGGGGGCCAACGTCCTGACTTTC.

This clone was detected once. The CDR3 DNA reads as TGTGCCAGTATTCGGGGAGATACGCAGTATTTT. It specifies CASIRGDTQYF. The chain uses TRBV19 and TRBJ2-3, with TRBD2 as a possible D gene (5 bases). The CDR3 consists of 11 residues. From germline, CDR1 is LNHDA and CDR2 SQIVND (reference sequence). V lost 7 bases, J lost 5 bases, and 7 bases lay in between.

In DNA form, the CDR3 reads TGTGCCAGCAGATCTAGCGGGGGCCACTACAATGAGCAGTTCTTC. Translated, it gives CASRSSGGHYNEQFF. The genes are TRBV27 and TRBJ2-1; the match to TRBD2 covers 10 bases. The CDR3 extends over 15 amino acids. Germline V lookup: CDR1 MNHEY, CDR2 SMNVEV (reference sequence). Trimming at V came to 6 bases and at J to 3 bases, leaving 5 bases not matched to a gene.

Only one count was recorded for this clone. The chain links TRBV9 to TRBJ2-7; 7 positions match TRBD1. CDR3 length: 14 amino acids. V was pared by 0 bases and J by 6 bases, with 6 bases of the junction left unmatched. Germline V lookup: CDR1 SGDLS, CDR2 YYNGEE. The DNA for the CDR3 is TGTGCCAGCAGCGTAGAGGCAGGGGGACCCGAGCAGTACTTC. Protein sequence: CASSVEAGGPEQYF.

This clone was counted once. The CDR3: CAWRVEGTPNSPLHF. CDR3 nucleotides: TGTGCCTGGAGAGTAGAGGGGACACCGAATTCACCCCTCCACTTT. The rearrangement joins TRBV30 to TRBJ1-6; possibly TRBD1 for D (6 bases). In germline, CDR1 is GTSNPN, CDR2 SVGIG (reference sequence). The CDR3 covers 15 residues. V was shortened by 3 bases and J by 7 bases, with 16 bases between the two germline ends.

This chain joins TRBV6-1 and TRBJ2-5; D might be TRBD1 or TRBD2, each matching 5 bases. Germline CDR1 is MNHNS and CDR2 is SASEGT. This CDR3 has 16 residues. The V end was cut by 1 base, the J end by 4 bases, with 16 bases between. The CDR3 sequence is CASSEGGVRAGETQYF. For the CDR3, the DNA is TGTGCCAGCAGTGAAGGAGGGGTTAGGGCTGGAGAGACCCAGTACTTC.

V gene TRBV7-9 combines with J gene TRBJ2-3; D may be TRBD2 (6 bases). The V end lost 6 bases, the J end lost 3 bases, and 10 bases lay between the germline ends. The CDR3 is made up of 13 amino acids. Germline CDR1 is SEHNR and CDR2 is FQNEAQ (reference sequence). CDR3 nucleotide sequence: TGTGCCAGCAGGCCGGGGAGGACAGATACGCAGTATTTT. Amino acid sequence: CASRPGRTDTQYF.

V and J are TRBV9 and TRBJ2-5; TRBD1 agrees at 8 bases. The CDR3 runs 14 residues. Trimming took 2 bases from V and 4 from J; bases not matched to a gene: 4. The germline gives CDR1 SGDLS, CDR2 YYNGEE. For the CDR3, the DNA is TGTGCCAGCAGCGTGGGACAGGCCACAGAGACCCAGTACTTC. Its protein product is CASSVGQATETQYF. The entire variable domain, with the rest obtained from reference TRBV9 and TRBJ2-5, is as follows: DSGVTQTPKHLITATGQRVTLRCSPRSGDLSVYWYQQSLDQGLQFLIQYYNGEERAKGNILERFSAQQFPDLHSELNLSSLELGDSALYFCASSVGQATETQYFGPGTRLLVL.

The chain uses TRBV7-3 and TRBJ1-3, with D perhaps TRBD1 (5 bases). Germline CDR1 is SGHTA and CDR2 is FQGTGA. The CDR3 contains 15 residues. V lost 3 bases to trimming and J lost 0 bases, with 9 bases between them. CDR3 DNA: TGTGCCAGCAGCTTGTCGGGGGGCTCTGGAAACACCATATATTTT. The encoded protein is CASSLSGGSGNTIYF. Full variable domain (rest looked up from reference TRBV7-3 and TRBJ1-3): GAGVSQTPSNKVTEKGKYVELRCDPISGHTALYWYRQSLGQGPEFLIYFQGTGAADDSGLPNDRFFAVRPEGSVSTLKIQRTERGDSAVYLCASSLSGGSGNTIYFGEGSWLTVV.

The V call is TRBV6-5, the J call TRBJ1-5; D possibly corresponds to TRBD1 (5 bases). Germline assignment: CDR1 MNHEY and CDR2 SVGAGI. CDR3 length equals 13 residues. Trimming shortened V by 9 bases and J by 3 bases, and 12 bases separated the two germline ends. In nucleotides, the CDR3 is TGTGCCAGTAAAGCAGGGTACAATCAGCCCCAGCATTTT. Translated, it gives CASKAGYNQPQHF.

This chain links TRBV28 with TRBJ1-4, with a possible D match to TRBD1 (5 bases). The CDR3 extends over 16 amino acids. The germline gives CDR1 MDHEN, CDR2 SYDVKM. V was clipped by 2 bases and J by 7 bases, with 17 bases between them. The CDR3: CASSLGLAGNGEKLFF. CDR3 DNA: TGTGCCAGCAGTTTAGGTCTCGCAGGGAACGGTGAAAAACTGTTTTTT.

The chain carries TRBV9 and TRBJ2-7; 10 positions agree with TRBD2. The CDR3 extends over 15 amino acids. Losses at the gene ends were 3 bases for V and 2 bases for J; bases not matched to a gene: 5. Germline CDR1 reads SGDLS; CDR2 reads YYNGEE. The CDR3 region is CASSAGAGGTYEQYF. The CDR3 DNA follows: TGTGCCAGCAGCGCGGGAGCGGGGGGGACCTACGAGCAGTACTTC. Together with reference TRBV9 and TRBJ2-7, the CDR3 gives the full variable domain: DSGVTQTPKHLITATGQRVTLRCSPRSGDLSVYWYQQSLDQGLQFLIQYYNGEERAKGNILERFSAQQFPDLHSELNLSSLELGDSALYFCASSAGAGGTYEQYFGPGTRLTVT.

The chain carries TRBV10-3 and TRBJ2-7, with no clear D. The CDR3 sequence is 14 residues long. Germline lookup yields CDR1 ENHRY and CDR2 SYGVKD. V was cut by 8 bases and J by 2 bases, with 16 bases left in between. The CDR3 loop reads CAIGVAAAPYEQYF. The CDR3 DNA reads as TGTGCCATCGGTGTGGCGGCGGCACCCTACGAGCAGTACTTC.

The chain joins TRBV6-5 to TRBJ2-3; no definite D call. This CDR3 contains 15 residues. The V gene's germline CDR1 is MNHEY and CDR2 SVGAGI. Trimming took off 4 bases at V and 0 bases at J, with 11 bases between the two ends. The CDR3 protein is CASSSLTTSTDTQYF. CDR3 sequence (DNA): TGTGCCAGCAGTTCACTTACGACTAGCACAGATACGCAGTATTTT.

The chain couples TRBV19 to TRBJ1-1; D uncertain. V lost 7 bases to trimming and J lost 0 bases, with 9 bases between them. There are 13 residues in the CDR3. CDR1 and CDR2 (germline): LNHDA, SQIVND (reference sequence). The CDR3 DNA reads as TGTGCCAGTAACTACCGGTTGAACACTGAAGCTTTCTTT. This sequence encodes CASNYRLNTEAFF.

CDR3 sequence (DNA): TGTGCCAGCTCACCACAGGCAGAAAACAATGAGCAGTTCTTC. This codes for CASSPQAENNEQFF. This chain uses TRBV18 with TRBJ2-1; D not resolved. This CDR3 contains 14 residues. V dropped 1 base and J dropped 5 bases, with 9 bases sitting between them. Germline V gene sequence: CDR1 KGHSH, CDR2 LQKENI.

This clone has just a few counts. The chain is built from TRBV7-2 and TRBJ2-5; D possibly matches TRBD1 or TRBD2 (6 bases each). Germline CDR1 is SGHTA and CDR2 is FQGNSA. V lost 1 base and J 13 bases, leaving 25 bases between the germline ends. This CDR3 has 16 residues. CDR3 nucleotide sequence: TGTGCCAGCAGCTTAGATGGGGCTTTCGGGGGCGGGAAGGGGTACTTC. Translated, it gives CASSLDGAFGGGKGYF.

The genes are TRBV9 and TRBJ1-2; TRBD1 aligns across 7 bases. The CDR3 extends over 13 amino acids. The V segment lost 4 bases and the J segment 4 bases; nucleotides outside the gene matches: 4. The germline V gene encodes CDR1 SGDLS and CDR2 YYNGEE. CDR3 protein: CASSLEGAYGYTF. CDR3 DNA sequence: TGTGCCAGCAGCTTAGAGGGGGCCTATGGCTACACCTTC.